These 11 T cell receptor beta chains came from one sample sequenced in a study of blood T cell repertoires in COVID-19. TCRdb keeps only in-frame clones here, not all; method: immunoSEQ multiplex PCR. Among under 500,000 clones listed, 70% to 90% were seen once. The source material was PBMCs or T cells enriched from blood (not recorded which). The receptors come from a woman aged 18-29 years with acute COVID-19.

The chain is built from TRBV18 and TRBJ1-1; the D gene is possibly TRBD1 (5 bases). Germline-derived CDR1 and CDR2 are KGHSH and LQKENI. The CDR3 totals 11 residues. Trimming removed 3 bases from V and 7 bases from J, with 6 bases in between. Written as DNA, the CDR3 is TGTGCCAGCTCACCTACAGGTGAAGCTTTCTTT. Encoded protein: CASSPTGEAFF.

The rearrangement joins TRBV11-2 to TRBJ2-7, with 8 nucleotides matching TRBD2. The length of the CDR3 is 15 residues. V was pared by 2 bases and J by 2 bases, with 5 bases of the junction left unmatched. Germline V gives CDR1 SGHAT, CDR2 FQNNGV. In DNA, the CDR3 is TGTGCCAGCAGCTTATCCCCGGGACTAGCCTACGAGCAGTACTTC. Amino acids: CASSLSPGLAYEQYF.

This clone appeared a single time. The chain recombines TRBV5-1 with TRBJ1-2, with D possibly TRBD1 on 5 matching bases. Germline assignment: CDR1 SGHRS and CDR2 YFSETQ. This CDR3 is 14 amino acids long. The germline V and J ends were trimmed by 2 bases and 6 bases, with 14 bases remaining between them. The CDR3 bases are TGCGCCAGCAGCTTCGTGTCGGGGGACGATGGCTACACCTTC. Translation gives CASSFVSGDDGYTF.

This clone was detected a few times. V and J are TRBV7-2 and TRBJ2-2; 12 nucleotides line up with TRBD1. The CDR3 extends over 16 amino acids. With V trimmed by 11 bases and J by 4 bases, 11 bases remained unmatched. Germline values: CDR1 SGHTA, CDR2 FQGNSA. CDR3: CAATGTGGASTGELFF. In DNA form, the CDR3 reads TGTGCCGCTACCGGGACAGGGGGCGCAAGCACCGGGGAGCTGTTTTTT.

Note on this clone: The same CDR3 also results from other DNA sequences found in this sample. The J gene is TRBJ2-7, the V gene TRBV27; 7 bases match TRBD2. Germline loops: CDR1 MNHEY, CDR2 SMNVEV (reference sequence). V was pared by 2 bases and J by 2 bases, with 3 bases of the junction left unmatched. CDR3 length equals 14 residues. The CDR3 region is CASSLAGEAYEQYF. The DNA for the CDR3 is TGTGCCAGCAGTTTAGCGGGAGAGGCCTACGAGCAGTACTTC.

The chain has TRBV6-1 and TRBJ1-1, with TRBD1 identical over 8 bases. There are 16 residues in the CDR3. Germline loops: CDR1 MNHNS, CDR2 SASEGT. V trimming: 4 bases; J trimming: 4 bases; junction bases outside the gene matches: 11. The CDR3 region is CASSAAGGRVGTEAFF. In DNA, the CDR3 is TGTGCCAGCAGTGCGGCAGGGGGCAGGGTGGGCACTGAAGCTTTCTTT.

Many counts were recorded for this clone. The gene calls are TRBV6-5 and TRBJ2-2, with TRBD1 identical over 9 bases. Germline lookup yields CDR1 MNHEY and CDR2 SVGAGI. This CDR3 has 14 residues. V gave up 5 bases and J gave up 3 bases; unmatched junction bases: 1. In DNA form, the CDR3 reads TGTGCCAGCAGTAGACAGGGGGACACCGGGGAGCTGTTTTTT. Encoded protein: CASSRQGDTGELFF.

In its sample, this clone was seen once. The V gene is TRBV5-1, the J gene TRBJ1-4; 8 bases are a match to TRBD1. From germline, CDR1 is SGHRS and CDR2 YFSETQ. The CDR3 runs to 14 residues. The ends lost 4 bases at V and 9 bases at J; junction bases unmatched: 8. The chain's CDR3 is CASSESQGAKKLFF. The CDR3 nucleotides are TGCGCCAGCAGCGAATCCCAGGGGGCTAAAAAACTGTTTTTT.

Note on this clone: The germline gene is not matched at one end of the junction; a read error may be the cause. The chain couples TRBV18 to TRBJ1-4; 7 nucleotides match TRBD1. There are 15 residues in the CDR3. Germline-derived CDR1 and CDR2 are KGHSH and LQKENI. This CDR3 is CASSPPGQFIEKLFF. The CDR3 coding sequence is TGTGCCAGCTCGCCACCGGGACAGTTTATTGAAAAACTGTTTTTT.

V usage is TRBV6-4 and J usage is TRBJ1-5, with TRBD1 matching over 8 bases. V lost 9 bases to trimming and J lost 7 bases; unmatched junction nucleotides: 2. The CDR3 runs 11 residues. CDR1 and CDR2 (germline): MRHNA, SNTAGT. CDR3 region: CASHRGQPQHF. In DNA, the CDR3 is TGTGCCAGTCACAGGGGGCAGCCCCAGCATTTT.

The chain carries TRBV7-2 and TRBJ1-2, with 9 nucleotides matching TRBD1. The CDR3 covers 15 residues. V shed 8 bases and J 2 bases; nucleotides not matched to a gene: 9. In germline, CDR1 is SGHTA, CDR2 FQGNSA. The CDR3 DNA sequence: TGTGCCAGCCGCCCCGGAGGGACAGGGAACTATGGCTACACCTTC. It encodes CASRPGGTGNYGYTF.